This T cell receptor (beta chain) was identified in a study of shared clonotypes between healthy human individuals. Study-level information: Donors had three CD4 naive, three CD4 memory, two CD8 naive and one CD8 memory plate apiece.

Trimming removed 0 bases at V and 4 bases at J, with 18 bases between. The CDR3 runs 17 residues. Germline V gene data show CDR1 as ENHRY and CDR2 as SYGVKD. In the case of this clone: Its antigen is undetermined.

Terminally differentiated effector memory CD45RA+ cells were left out of the naive CD8 fraction, which was CD45RO-negative and positively selected for CCR7. The healthy adult donors were HIV-negative and reported no recent acute infections or vaccinations. Broader study findings: Of the naive CD4 clonotypes, about 5% were shared across a few donors.

Per the study methods: Filtering differed, since immunoSEQ gave only junction sequences and no quality scores. Repertoires were generated with immunoSEQ multiplex PCR, while TCRdb's copy carries only in-frame clones and drops some. V, J and clone size reflect that table, while D and trimming were determined from the DNA. The profile shows millions of clones, roughly 91% of them singletons. V and J are TRBV10-3 and TRBJ1-2, with D possibly TRBD1 on 6 matching bases. The receptor was isolated from a man aged 18-30 years in good health. Some clones in this sample may be carry-over from other donors' samples. Sequences were obtained from naive CD8+ T cells from PBMCs. The CDR3 bases are TGTGCCATCAGTGAGTCGACGGGGGCAGGGGCGGTCTATGGCTACACCTTC. Its protein product is CAISESTGAGAVYGYTF.